This T cell receptor beta chain comes out of a study of early T cells in non-severe SARS-CoV-2 infection. Study-level information: The study sequenced bulk RNA from unsorted whole blood, with chains unpaired. General study results and limits: Sequences matched to VDJdb favored anti-spike CD8 responses, while private and CD4 specificities were missed.

Individual cDNA molecules carried attached unique molecular identifiers. From the 5' RACE reads, TCRdb called clonotypes with MiXCR, one entry per CDR3 protein. In the table there are about 50,000 distinct CDR3 sequences, about 6.2% of which are singletons. The table lists this clonotype with many counts. Its target is unknown. The V end was cut by 0 bases, the J end by 1 base, with 3 bases between. The CDR3 sequence is 13 residues long. Per the germline V gene, CDR1 is SGHNT and CDR2 is YENEEA. This sequence joins TRBV11-3 and TRBJ1-1; no definite D call. The sample in question was whole blood, obtained at baseline. This TCR was recovered from an adult who was a healthcare worker with PCR-confirmed SARS-CoV-2 infection or an uninfected control (not recorded which). CDR3 DNA sequence: TGTGCCAGCAGCTTAGATGGGAACACTGAAGCTTTCTTT. Translated: CASSLDGNTEAFF.